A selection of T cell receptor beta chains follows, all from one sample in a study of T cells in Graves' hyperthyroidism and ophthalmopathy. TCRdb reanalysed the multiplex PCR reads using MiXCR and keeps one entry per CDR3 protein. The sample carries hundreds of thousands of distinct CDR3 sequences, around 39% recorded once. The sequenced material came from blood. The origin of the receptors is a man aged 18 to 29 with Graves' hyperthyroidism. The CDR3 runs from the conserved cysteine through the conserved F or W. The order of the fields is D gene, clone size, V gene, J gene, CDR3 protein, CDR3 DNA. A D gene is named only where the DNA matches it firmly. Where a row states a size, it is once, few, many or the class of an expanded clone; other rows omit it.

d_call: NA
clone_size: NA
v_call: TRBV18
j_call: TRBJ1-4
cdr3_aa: CASSPELPTNEKLFF
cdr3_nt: TGTGCCAGCTCACCGGAATTACCAACTAATGAAAAACTGTTTTTT

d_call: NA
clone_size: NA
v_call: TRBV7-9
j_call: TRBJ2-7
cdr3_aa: CAWSRRYEQYF
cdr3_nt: TGTGCCTGGAGTCGCCGCTACGAGCAGTACTTC

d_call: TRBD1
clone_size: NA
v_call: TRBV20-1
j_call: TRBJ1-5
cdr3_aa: CSARAGQGAQPQHF
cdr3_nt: TGCAGTGCTAGAGCCGGACAGGGGGCCCAGCCCCAGCATTTT

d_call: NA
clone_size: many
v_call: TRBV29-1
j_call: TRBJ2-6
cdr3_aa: CSAPIEGANVLTF
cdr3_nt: TGCAGCGCCCCCATTGAAGGGGCCAACGTCCTGACTTTC

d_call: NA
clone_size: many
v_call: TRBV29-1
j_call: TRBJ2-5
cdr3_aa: CSVEGWEETQYF
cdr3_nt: TGCAGCGTTGAGGGCTGGGAAGAGACCCAGTACTTC

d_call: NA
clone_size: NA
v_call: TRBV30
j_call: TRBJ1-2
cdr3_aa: CASGRRNYGYTF
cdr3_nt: TGTGCCTCGGGACGAAGAAACTATGGCTACACCTTC

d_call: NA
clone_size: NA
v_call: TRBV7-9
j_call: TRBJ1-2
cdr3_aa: CASSLTLSGIGDGGYTF
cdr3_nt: TGTGCCAGCAGCTTAACCCTGTCAGGGATTGGCGATGGTGGCTACACCTTC

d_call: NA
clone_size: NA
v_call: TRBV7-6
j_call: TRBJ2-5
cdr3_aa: CASSLVGCGETQYF
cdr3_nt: TGTGCCAGCAGCTTAGTGGGATGCGGAGAGACCCAGTACTTC

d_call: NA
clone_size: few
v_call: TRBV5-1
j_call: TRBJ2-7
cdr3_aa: CASRLTATYEQYF
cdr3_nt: TGCGCCAGCAGGTTAACAGCGACCTACGAGCAGTACTTC

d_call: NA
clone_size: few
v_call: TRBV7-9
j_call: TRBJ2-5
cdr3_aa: CAGEAGETQYF
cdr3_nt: TGTGCCGGAGAGGCTGGGGAGACCCAGTACTTC

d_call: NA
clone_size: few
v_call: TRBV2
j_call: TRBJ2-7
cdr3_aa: CASRELAAWENEQYF
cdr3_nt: TGTGCCAGCAGGGAGCTAGCCGCCTGGGAGAACGAGCAGTACTTC

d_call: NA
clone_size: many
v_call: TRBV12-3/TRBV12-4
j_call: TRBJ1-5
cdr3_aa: CASSFVTVNQPQHF
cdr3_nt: TGTGCCAGCAGTTTTGTAACAGTTAATCAGCCCCAGCATTTT

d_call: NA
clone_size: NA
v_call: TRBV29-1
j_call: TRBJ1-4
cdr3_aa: CSVVDPGFEKLFF
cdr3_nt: TGCAGCGTTGTTGATCCGGGTTTCGAAAAACTGTTTTTT

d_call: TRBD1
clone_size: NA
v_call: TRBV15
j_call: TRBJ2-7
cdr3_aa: CATGRDRSSYEQYF
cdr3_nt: TGTGCCACCGGCCGGGACAGGAGCTCCTACGAGCAGTACTTC

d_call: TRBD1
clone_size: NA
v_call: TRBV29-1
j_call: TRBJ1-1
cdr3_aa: CSVDRDRGTEAFF
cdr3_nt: TGCAGCGTGGACCGGGACAGGGGAACTGAAGCTTTCTTT

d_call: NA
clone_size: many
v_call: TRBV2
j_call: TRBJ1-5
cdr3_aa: CASSAPPPRGNQPQHF
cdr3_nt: TGTGCCAGCAGCGCCCCGCCACCCCGCGGCAATCAGCCCCAGCATTTT

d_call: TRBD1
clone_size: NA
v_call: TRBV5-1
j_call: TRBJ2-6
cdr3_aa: CASSTRQGSSGANVLTF
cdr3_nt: TGCGCCAGCAGCACACGACAGGGATCCTCTGGGGCCAACGTCCTGACTTTC

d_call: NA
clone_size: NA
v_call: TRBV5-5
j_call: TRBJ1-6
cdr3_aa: CASGRDINSPLHF
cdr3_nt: TGTGCCAGCGGCCGGGACATAAATTCACCCCTCCACTTT

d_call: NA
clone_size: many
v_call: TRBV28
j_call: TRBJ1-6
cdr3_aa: CASSASGQYNSPLHF
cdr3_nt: TGTGCCAGCAGTGCGTCAGGACAGTATAATTCACCCCTCCACTTT

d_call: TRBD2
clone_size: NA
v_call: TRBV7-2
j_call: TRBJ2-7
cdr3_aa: CASSESSGGTYEQYF
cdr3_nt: TGTGCCAGCAGTGAATCTAGCGGGGGCACCTACGAGCAGTACTTC

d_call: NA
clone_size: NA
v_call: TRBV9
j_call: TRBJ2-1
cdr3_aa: CASSVDWSNEQFF
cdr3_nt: TGTGCCAGCAGCGTAGACTGGAGCAATGAGCAGTTCTTC

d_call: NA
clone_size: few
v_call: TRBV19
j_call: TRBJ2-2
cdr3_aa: CASTLGGGTGELFF
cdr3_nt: TGTGCCAGTACCCTAGGGGGTGGTACCGGGGAGCTGTTTTTT